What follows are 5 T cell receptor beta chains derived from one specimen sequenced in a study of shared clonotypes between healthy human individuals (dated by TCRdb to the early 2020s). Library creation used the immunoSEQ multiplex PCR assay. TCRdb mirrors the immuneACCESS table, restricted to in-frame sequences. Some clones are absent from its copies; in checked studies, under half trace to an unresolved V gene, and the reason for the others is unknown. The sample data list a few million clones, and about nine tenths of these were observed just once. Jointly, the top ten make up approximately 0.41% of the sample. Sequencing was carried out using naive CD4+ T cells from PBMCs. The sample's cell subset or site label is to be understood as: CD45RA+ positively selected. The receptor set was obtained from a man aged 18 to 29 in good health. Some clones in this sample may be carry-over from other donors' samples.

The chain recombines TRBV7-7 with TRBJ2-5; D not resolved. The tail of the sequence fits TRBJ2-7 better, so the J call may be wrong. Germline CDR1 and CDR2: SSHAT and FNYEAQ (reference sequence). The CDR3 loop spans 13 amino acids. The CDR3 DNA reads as TGTGCCAGCAGCTTAGGGTCTAACTACGAGCAGTACTTC. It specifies CASSLGSNYEQYF.

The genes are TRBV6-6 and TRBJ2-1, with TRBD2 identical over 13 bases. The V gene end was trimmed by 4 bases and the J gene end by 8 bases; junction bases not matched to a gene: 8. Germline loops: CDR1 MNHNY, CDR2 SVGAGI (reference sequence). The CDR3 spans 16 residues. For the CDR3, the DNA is TGTGCCAGCAGTTCCCAGACTAGCGGGAGGTCCTATGAGCAGTTCTTC. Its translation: CASSSQTSGRSYEQFF.

The CDR3 sequence: CASSLETVRNTGELFF. CDR3 DNA: TGTGCCAGCAGCTTAGAGACAGTCCGGAACACCGGGGAGCTGTTTTTT. J is TRBJ2-2 and V is TRBV7-6; a possible D gene is TRBD1 (5 bases). Trimming pared 1 base from V and 1 base from J, leaving 10 bases between. Looked up from germline, CDR1 is SGHVS and CDR2 is FNYEAQ. This CDR3 has 16 residues.

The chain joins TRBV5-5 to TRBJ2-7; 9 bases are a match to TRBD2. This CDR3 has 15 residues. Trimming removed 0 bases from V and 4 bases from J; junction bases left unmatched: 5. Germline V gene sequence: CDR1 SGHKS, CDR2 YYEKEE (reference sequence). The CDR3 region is CASSLGLADTYEQYF. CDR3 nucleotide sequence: TGTGCCAGCAGCTTGGGACTAGCGGATACGTACGAGCAGTACTTC. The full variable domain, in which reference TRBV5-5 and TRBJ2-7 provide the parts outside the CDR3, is DAGVTQSPTHLIKTRGQQVTLRCSPISGHKSVSWYQQVLGQGPQFIFQYYEKEERGRGNFPDRFSARQFPNYSSELNVNALLLGDSALYLCASSLGLADTYEQYFGPGTRLTVT.

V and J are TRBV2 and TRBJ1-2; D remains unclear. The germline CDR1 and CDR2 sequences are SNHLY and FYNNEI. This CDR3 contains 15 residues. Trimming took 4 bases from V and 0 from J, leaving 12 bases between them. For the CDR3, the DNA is TGTGCCAGCAGTGCATTGAGGGTTACTAACTATGGCTACACCTTC. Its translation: CASSALRVTNYGYTF.